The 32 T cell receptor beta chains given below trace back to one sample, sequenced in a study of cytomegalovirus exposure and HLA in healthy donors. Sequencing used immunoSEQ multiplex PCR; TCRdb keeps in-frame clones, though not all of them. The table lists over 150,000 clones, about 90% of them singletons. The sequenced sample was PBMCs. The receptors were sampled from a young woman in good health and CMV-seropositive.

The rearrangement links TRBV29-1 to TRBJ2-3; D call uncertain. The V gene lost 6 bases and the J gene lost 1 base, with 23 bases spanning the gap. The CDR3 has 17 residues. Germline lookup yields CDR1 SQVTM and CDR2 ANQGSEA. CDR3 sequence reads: CSVERQPREKGTDTQYF. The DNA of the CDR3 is TGCAGCGTCGAAAGACAACCGCGTGAGAAGGGCACAGATACGCAGTATTTT.

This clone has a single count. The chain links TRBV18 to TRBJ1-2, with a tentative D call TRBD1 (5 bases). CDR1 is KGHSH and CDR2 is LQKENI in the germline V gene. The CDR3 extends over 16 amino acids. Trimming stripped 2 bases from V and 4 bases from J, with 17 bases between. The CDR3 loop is CASSPIPDTTIYGYTF. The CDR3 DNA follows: TGTGCCAGCTCACCAATCCCGGACACTACTATCTATGGCTACACCTTC.

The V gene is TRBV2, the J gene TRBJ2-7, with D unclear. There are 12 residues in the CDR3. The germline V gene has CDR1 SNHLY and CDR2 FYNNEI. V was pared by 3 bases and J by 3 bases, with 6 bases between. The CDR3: CASSETLYEQYF. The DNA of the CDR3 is TGTGCCAGCAGTGAGACACTCTACGAGCAGTACTTC.

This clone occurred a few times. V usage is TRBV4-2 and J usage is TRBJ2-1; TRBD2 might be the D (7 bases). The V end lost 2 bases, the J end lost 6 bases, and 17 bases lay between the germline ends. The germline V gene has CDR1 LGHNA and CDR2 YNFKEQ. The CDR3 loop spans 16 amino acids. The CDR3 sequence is CASSQKGGGDPNEQFF. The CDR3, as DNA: TGTGCCAGCAGCCAAAAGGGGGGGGGCGACCCCAATGAGCAGTTCTTC.

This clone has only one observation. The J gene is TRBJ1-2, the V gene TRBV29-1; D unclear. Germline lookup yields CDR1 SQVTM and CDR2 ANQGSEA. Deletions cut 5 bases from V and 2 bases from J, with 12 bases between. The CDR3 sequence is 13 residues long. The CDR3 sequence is CSVRQEGNYGYTF. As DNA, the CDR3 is TGCAGCGTTAGGCAGGAGGGAAACTATGGCTACACCTTC.

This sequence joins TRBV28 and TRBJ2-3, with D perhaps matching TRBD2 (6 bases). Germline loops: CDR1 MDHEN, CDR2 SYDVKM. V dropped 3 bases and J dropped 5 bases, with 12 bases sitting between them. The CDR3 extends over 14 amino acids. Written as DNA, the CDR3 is TGTGCCAGCAGTTTTGGTGGGAGGATAGATACGCAGTATTTT. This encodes CASSFGGRIDTQYF.

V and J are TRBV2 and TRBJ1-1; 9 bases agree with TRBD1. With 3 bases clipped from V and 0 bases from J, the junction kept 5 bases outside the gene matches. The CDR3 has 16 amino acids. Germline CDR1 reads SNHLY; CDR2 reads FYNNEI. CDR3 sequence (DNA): TGTGCCAGCAGTGATAGGGACAGGGCCATGAACACTGAAGCTTTCTTT. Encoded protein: CASSDRDRAMNTEAFF. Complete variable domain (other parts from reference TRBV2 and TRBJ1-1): EPEVTQTPSHQVTQMGQEVILRCVPISNHLYFYWYRQILGQKVEFLVSFYNNEISEKSEIFDDQFSVERPDGSNFTLKIRSTKLEDSAMYFCASSDRDRAMNTEAFFGQGTRLTVV.

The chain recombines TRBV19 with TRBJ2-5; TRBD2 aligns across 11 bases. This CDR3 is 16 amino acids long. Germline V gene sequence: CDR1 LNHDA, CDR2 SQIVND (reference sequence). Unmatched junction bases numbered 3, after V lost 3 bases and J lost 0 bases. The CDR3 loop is CASSITSGGHQETQYF. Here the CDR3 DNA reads TGTGCCAGTAGTATTACTAGCGGGGGACACCAAGAGACCCAGTACTTC.

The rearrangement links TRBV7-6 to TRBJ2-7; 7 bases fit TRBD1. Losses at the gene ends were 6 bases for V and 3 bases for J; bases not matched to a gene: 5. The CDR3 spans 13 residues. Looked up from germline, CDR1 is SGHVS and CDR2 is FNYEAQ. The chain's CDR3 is CASSFGTDYEQYF. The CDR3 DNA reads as TGTGCCAGCAGTTTCGGGACAGACTACGAGCAGTACTTC.

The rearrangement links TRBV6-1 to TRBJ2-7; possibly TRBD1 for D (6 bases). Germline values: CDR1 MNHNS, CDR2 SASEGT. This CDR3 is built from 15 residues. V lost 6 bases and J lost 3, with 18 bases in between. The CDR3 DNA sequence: TGTGCCAGCAGGGTTGGACAGCATATAAACTACGAGCAGTACTTC. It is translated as CASRVGQHINYEQYF.

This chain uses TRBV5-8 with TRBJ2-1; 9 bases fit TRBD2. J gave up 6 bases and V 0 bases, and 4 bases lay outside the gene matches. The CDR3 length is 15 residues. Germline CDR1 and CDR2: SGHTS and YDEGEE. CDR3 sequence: CASSLERGRVNEQFF. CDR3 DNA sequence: TGTGCCAGCAGCTTGGAGCGCGGGAGGGTCAATGAGCAGTTCTTC.

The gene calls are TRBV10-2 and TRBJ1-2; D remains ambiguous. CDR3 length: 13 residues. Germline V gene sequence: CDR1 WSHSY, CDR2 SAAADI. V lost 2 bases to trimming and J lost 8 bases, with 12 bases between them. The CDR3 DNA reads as TGCGCCAGCAGTGAGGCCCCGTCGGGGGGCTACACCTTC. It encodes CASSEAPSGGYTF.

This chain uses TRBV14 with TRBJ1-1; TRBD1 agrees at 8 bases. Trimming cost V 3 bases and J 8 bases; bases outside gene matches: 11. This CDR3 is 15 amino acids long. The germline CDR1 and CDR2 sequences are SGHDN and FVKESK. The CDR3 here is CASSQFRQGAREAFF. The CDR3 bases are TGTGCCAGCAGCCAGTTCCGGCAGGGGGCGAGGGAAGCTTTCTTT.

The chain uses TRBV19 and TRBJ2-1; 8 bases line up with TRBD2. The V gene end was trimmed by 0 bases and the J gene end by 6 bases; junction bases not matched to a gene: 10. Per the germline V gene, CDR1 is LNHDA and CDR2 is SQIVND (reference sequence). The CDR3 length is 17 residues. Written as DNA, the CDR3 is TGTGCCAGTAGTATAGATCTATCCAGCGGGGGAGGCAATGAGCAGTTCTTC. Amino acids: CASSIDLSSGGGNEQFF.

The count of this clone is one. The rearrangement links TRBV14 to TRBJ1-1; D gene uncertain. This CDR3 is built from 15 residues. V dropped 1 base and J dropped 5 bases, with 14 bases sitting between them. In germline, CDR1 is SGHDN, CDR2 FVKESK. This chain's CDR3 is CASSQVSILGTEAFF. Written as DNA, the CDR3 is TGTGCCAGCAGCCAAGTTAGTATTCTCGGTACTGAAGCTTTCTTT.

CDR3 in DNA: TGTGCCAGCAGCTTAAACCAGGGGCCTAACTATGGCTACACCTTC. Protein product: CASSLNQGPNYGYTF. The chain has TRBV7-9 and TRBJ1-2; a possible D gene is TRBD1 (6 bases). CDR1 is SEHNR, CDR2 FQNEAQ, per germline (reference sequence). The V gene lost 2 bases and the J gene lost 0 bases, with 10 bases spanning the gap. The CDR3 length is 15 residues.

CDR3 in amino acids: CASSPGGGGQETQYF. The CDR3 DNA follows: TGCGCCAGCAGCCCAGGCGGGGGAGGCCAAGAGACCCAGTACTTC. The chain joins TRBV5-1 to TRBJ2-5, with 7 bases identical to TRBD2. The germline V gene has CDR1 SGHRS and CDR2 YFSETQ. CDR3 length: 15 residues. V shed 4 bases, J shed 1 base, and the junction held 7 bases outside the gene matches. Full variable domain (missing parts from reference TRBV5-1 and TRBJ2-5): KAGVTQTPRYLIKTRGQQVTLSCSPISGHRSVSWYQQTPGQGLQFLFEYFSETQRNKGNFPGRFSGRQFSNSRSEMNVSTLELGDSALYLCASSPGGGGQETQYFGPGTRLLVL.

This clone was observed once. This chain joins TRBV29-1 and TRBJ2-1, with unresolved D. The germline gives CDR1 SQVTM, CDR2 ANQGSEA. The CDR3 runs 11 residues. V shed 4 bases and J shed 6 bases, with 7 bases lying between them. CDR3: CSVGPGNEQFF. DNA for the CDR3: TGCAGCGTTGGCCCGGGCAATGAGCAGTTCTTC.

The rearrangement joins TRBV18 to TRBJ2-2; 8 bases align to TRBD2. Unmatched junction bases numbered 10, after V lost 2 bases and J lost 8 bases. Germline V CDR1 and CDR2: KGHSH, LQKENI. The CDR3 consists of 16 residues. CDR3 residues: CASSPGSGSSMGELFF. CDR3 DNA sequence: TGTGCCAGCTCACCAGGGAGCGGGAGCTCAATGGGGGAGCTGTTTTTT.

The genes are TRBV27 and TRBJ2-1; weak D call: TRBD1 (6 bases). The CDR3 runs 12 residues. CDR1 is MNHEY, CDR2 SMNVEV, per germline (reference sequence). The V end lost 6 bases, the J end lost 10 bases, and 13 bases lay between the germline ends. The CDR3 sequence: CASRPGVGEQFF. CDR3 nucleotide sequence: TGTGCCAGCAGGCCAGGGGTTGGCGAGCAGTTCTTC.

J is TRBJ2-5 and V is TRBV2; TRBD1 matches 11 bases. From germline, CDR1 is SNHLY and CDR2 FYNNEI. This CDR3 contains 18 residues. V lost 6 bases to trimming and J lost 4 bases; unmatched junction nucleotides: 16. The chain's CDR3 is CASRDGQGASVFGETQYF. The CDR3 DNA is TGTGCCAGCAGGGATGGACAGGGGGCTTCAGTTTTCGGAGAGACCCAGTACTTC.

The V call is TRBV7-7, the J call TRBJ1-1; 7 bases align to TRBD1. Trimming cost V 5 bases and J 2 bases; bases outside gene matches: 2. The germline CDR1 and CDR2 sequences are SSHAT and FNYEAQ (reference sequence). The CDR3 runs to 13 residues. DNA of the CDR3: TGTGCCAGCAGCCGGGACAGCAACACTGAAGCTTTCTTT. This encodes CASSRDSNTEAFF.

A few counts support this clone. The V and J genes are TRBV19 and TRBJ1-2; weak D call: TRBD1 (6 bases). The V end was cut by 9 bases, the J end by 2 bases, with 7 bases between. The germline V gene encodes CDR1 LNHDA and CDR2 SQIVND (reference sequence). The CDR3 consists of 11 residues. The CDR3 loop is CASTGNYGYTF. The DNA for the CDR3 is TGTGCCAGCACAGGGAACTATGGCTACACCTTC. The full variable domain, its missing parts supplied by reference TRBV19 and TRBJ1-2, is DGGITQSPKYLFRKEGQNVTLSCEQNLNHDAMYWYRQDPGQGLRLIYYSQIVNDFQKGDIAEGYSVSREKKESFPLTVTSAQKNPTAFYLCASTGNYGYTFGSGTRLTVV.

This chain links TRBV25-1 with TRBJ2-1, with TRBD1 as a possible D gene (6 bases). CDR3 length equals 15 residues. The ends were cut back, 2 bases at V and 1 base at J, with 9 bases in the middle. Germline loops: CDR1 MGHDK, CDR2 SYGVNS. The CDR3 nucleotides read TGTGCCAGCAGTGAACAAGGGGGTTCCTACAATGAGCAGTTCTTC. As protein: CASSEQGGSYNEQFF.

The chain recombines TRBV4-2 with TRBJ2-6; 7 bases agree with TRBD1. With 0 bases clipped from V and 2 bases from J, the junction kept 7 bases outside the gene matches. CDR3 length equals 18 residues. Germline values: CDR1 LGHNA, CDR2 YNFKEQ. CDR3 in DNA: TGTGCCAGCAGCCAAGAGCCCCCAGACAGGGCTGGGGCCAACGTCCTGACTTTC. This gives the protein CASSQEPPDRAGANVLTF.

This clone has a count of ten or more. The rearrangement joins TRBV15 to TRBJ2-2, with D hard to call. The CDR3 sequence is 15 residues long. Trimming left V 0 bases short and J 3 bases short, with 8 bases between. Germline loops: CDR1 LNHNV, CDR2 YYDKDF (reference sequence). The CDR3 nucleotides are TGTGCCACCAGCAGAGATCTAGGAGACACCGGGGAGCTGTTTTTT. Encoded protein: CATSRDLGDTGELFF.

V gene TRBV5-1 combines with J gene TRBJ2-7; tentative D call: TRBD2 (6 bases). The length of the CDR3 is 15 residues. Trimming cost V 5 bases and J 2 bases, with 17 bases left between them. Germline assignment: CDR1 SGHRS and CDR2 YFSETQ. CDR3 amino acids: CASRQAFSGAYEQYF. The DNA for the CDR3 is TGCGCCAGCAGACAGGCCTTCTCGGGGGCCTACGAGCAGTACTTC.

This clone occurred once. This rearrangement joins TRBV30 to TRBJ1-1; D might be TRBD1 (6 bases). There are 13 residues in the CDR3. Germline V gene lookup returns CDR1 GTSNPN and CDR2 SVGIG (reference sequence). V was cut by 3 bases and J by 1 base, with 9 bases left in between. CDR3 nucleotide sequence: TGTGCCTGGAGGGGGGCCCCGAACACTGAAGCTTTCTTT. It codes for CAWRGAPNTEAFF.

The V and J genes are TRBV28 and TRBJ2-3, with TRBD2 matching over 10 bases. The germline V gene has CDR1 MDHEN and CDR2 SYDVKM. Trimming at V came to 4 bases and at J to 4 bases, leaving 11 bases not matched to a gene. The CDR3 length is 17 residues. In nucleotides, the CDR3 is TGTGCCAGCAGTTCCCCCCTACTAGCGGGAAACTCAGATACGCAGTATTTT. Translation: CASSSPLLAGNSDTQYF.

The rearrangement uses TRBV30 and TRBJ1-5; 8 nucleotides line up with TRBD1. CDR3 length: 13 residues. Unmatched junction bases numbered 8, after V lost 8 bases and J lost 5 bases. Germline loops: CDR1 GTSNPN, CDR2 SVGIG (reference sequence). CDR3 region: CAADRAPHQPQHF. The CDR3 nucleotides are TGTGCCGCGGACAGGGCCCCCCATCAGCCCCAGCATTTT.

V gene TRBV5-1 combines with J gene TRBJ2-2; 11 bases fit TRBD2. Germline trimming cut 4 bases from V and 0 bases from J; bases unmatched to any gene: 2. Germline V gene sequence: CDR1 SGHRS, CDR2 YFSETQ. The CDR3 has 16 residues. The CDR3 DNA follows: TGCGCCAGCAGCCCGGGACTAGCGGCGAACACCGGGGAGCTGTTTTTT. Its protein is CASSPGLAANTGELFF.

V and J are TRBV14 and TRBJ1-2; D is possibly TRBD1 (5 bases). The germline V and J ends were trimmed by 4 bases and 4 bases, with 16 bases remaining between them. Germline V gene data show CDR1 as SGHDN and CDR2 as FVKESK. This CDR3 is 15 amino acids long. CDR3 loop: CASSPVRGEVYGYTF. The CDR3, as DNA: TGTGCCAGCAGCCCGGTTCGGGGGGAAGTCTATGGCTACACCTTC.